The 4 T cell receptor beta chains below all came from one sample that was sequenced in a study of T cell clonality in common variable immunodeficiency. Generated by immunoSEQ multiplex PCR, the TCRdb table keeps only in-frame clones and is missing some. The sample holds more than 25,000 clones, and no clone turns up only once. General study points: In common variable immunodeficiency, TCR beta chains reportedly carried fewer deletions and N-nucleotide insertions.

No antigens are known for them. The sample was peripheral blood mononuclear cells. These receptors were obtained from a human donor with common variable immunodeficiency.

The table lists this clone with many counts. The read ends 3 residues early relative to the CDR3; the germline J gene fills the gap. The J gene is TRBJ2-1, the V gene TRBV30; TRBD1 agrees at 10 bases. Losses at the gene ends were 3 bases for V and 8 bases for J; bases not matched to a gene: 10. The CDR3 has 15 residues. Germline values: CDR1 GTSNPN, CDR2 SVGIG (reference sequence). This chain's CDR3 is CAWRFWDRGWDEQFF. Incomplete CDR3 DNA: TGTGCCTGGAGATTCTGGGACAGGGGATGGGATGAG.

This clone was counted at least ten times. The CDR3 extends 3 residues past the end of the read, so its final part is completed from the germline J gene. The chain links TRBV5-1 to TRBJ1-4, with 7 nucleotides matching TRBD1. The CDR3 is 15 amino acids. V shed 4 bases, J shed 0 bases, and the junction held 3 bases outside the gene matches. CDR1 is SGHRS, CDR2 YFSETQ, per germline. The part of the CDR3 DNA that was read is TGCGCCAGCAGCCGACAGGGCGCAACTAATGAAAAA. Translating gives CASSRQGATNEK. The entire CDR3 is CASSRQGATNEKLFF. The full variable domain, rest sourced from reference TRBV5-1 and TRBJ1-4, is KAGVTQTPRYLIKTRGQQVTLSCSPISGHRSVSWYQQTPGQGLQFLFEYFSETQRNKGNFPGRFSGRQFSNSRSEMNVSTLELGDSALYLCASSRQGATNEKLFFGSGTQLSVL.

This clone was picked up a small number of times. Coverage ceases 3 residues before the CDR3 finishes, and the germline J gene fills in the end. V gene TRBV7-6 combines with J gene TRBJ2-2, with TRBD2 matching 12 bases. V trimming: 3 bases; J trimming: 7 bases; junction bases outside the gene matches: 9. The CDR3 covers 17 residues. Germline assignment: CDR1 SGHVS and CDR2 FNYEAQ. CDR3 bases read: TGTGCCAGCAGCTTGGAGGGGGGACTAGCGGGTCTCGGGGAG. It specifies CASSLEGGLAGLGE. The CDR3 reads in full as CASSLEGGLAGLGELFF.

Only a few counts were recorded for this clone. The read falls 3 residues short of the CDR3 end, and the missing part is taken from the germline J gene. The V call is TRBV7-2, the J call TRBJ1-2; 7 bases match TRBD1. CDR1 and CDR2 (germline): SGHTA, FQGNSA. Trimming removed 5 bases from V and 3 bases from J; junction bases left unmatched: 3. This CDR3 region has 13 residues. CDR3 bases read: TGTGCCAGCAGCCGGACAGGTTACTATGGC. Translation: CASSRTGYYG. The whole CDR3 region reads CASSRTGYYGYTF. Filled out from reference TRBV7-2 and TRBJ1-2, the complete variable domain reads GAGVSQSPSNKVTEKGKDVELRCDPISGHTALYWYRQSLGQGLEFLIYFQGNSAPDKSGLPSDRFSAERTGGSVSTLTIQRTQQEDSAVYLCASSRTGYYGYTFGSGTRLTVV.